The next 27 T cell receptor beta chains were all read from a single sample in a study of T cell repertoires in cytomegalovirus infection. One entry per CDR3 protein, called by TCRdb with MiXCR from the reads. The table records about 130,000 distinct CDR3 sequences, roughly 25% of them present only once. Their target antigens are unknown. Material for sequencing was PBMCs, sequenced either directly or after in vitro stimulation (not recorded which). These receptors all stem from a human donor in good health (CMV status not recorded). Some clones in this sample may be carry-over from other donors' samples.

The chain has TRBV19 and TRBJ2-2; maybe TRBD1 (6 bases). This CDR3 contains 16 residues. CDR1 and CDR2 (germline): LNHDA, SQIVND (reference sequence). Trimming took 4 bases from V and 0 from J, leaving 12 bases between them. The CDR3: CASSRAGTPNTGELFF. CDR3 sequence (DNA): TGTGCCAGTAGTAGGGCCGGGACACCGAACACCGGGGAGCTGTTTTTT.

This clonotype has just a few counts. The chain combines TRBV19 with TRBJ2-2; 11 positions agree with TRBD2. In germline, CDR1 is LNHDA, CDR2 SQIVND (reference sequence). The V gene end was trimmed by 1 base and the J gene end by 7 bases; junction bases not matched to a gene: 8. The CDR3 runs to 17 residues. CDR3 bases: TGTGCCAGTAGTATAGGACTAGCGGGAAGAAGGGGCGGGGAGCTGTTTTTT. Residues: CASSIGLAGRRGGELFF.

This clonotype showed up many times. CDR3 coding DNA: TGTGCCAGCAGCTTATACGGGGCTGAAGCTTTCTTT. The encoded protein is CASSLYGAEAFF. V gene TRBV7-2 combines with J gene TRBJ1-1; D is unclear. Germline V gene data show CDR1 as SGHTA and CDR2 as FQGNSA. The V and J ends lost 2 bases and 6 bases respectively, with 7 bases between them. The CDR3 has 12 amino acids.

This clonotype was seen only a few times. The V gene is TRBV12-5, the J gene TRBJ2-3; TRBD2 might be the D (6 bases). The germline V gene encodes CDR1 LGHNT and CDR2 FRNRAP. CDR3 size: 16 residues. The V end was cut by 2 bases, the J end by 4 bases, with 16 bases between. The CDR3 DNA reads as TGTGCTAGTGGTTTGTCCCAGCGGGTTTACCCAGATACGCAGTATTTT. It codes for CASGLSQRVYPDTQYF. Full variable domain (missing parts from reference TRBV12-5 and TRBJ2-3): DARVTQTPRHKVTEMGQEVTMRCQPILGHNTVFWYRQTMMQGLELLAYFRNRAPLDDSGMPKDRFSAEMPDATLATLKIQPSEPRDSAVYFCASGLSQRVYPDTQYFGPGTRLTVL.

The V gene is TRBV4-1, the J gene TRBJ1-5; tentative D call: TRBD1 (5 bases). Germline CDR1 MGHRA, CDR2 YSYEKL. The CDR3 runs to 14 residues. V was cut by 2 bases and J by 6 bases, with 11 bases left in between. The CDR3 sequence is CASSQTTGRQPQHF. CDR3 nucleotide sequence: TGCGCCAGCAGCCAAACGACGGGACGTCAGCCCCAGCATTTT.

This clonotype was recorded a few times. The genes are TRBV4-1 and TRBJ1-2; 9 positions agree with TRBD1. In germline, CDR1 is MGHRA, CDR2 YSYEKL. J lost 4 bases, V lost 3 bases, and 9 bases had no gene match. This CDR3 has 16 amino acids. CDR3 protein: CASSQVGTGTSYGYTF. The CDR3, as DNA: TGCGCCAGCAGCCAGGTCGGGACAGGGACCTCCTATGGCTACACCTTC.

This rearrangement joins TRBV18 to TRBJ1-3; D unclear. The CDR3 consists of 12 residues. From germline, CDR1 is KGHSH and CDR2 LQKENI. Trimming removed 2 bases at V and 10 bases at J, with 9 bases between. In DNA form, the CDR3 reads TGTGCCAGCTCACCATCCAAAGAGACCATATATTTT. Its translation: CASSPSKETIYF. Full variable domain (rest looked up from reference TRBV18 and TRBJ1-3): NAGVMQNPRHLVRRRGQEARLRCSPMKGHSHVYWYRQLPEEGLKFMVYLQKENIIDESGMPKERFSAEFPKEGPSILRIQQVVRGDSAAYFCASSPSKETIYFGEGSWLTVV.

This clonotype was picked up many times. CDR3 sequence: CASSRLAGHQETQYF. The DNA for the CDR3 is TGTGCCAGCAGCCGACTAGCGGGACATCAAGAGACCCAGTACTTC. J is TRBJ2-5 and V is TRBV7-2; 11 bases match TRBD2. The germline V gene encodes CDR1 SGHTA and CDR2 FQGNSA. V shed 5 bases and J 2 bases; nucleotides not matched to a gene: 4. The CDR3 consists of 15 residues.

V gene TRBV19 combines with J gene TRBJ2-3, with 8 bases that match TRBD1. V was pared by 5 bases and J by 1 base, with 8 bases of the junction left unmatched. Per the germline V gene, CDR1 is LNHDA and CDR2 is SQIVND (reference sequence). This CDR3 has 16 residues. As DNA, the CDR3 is TGTGCCAGTAGTGCTCGACAGGGGTTGGGCACAGATACGCAGTATTTT. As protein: CASSARQGLGTDTQYF.

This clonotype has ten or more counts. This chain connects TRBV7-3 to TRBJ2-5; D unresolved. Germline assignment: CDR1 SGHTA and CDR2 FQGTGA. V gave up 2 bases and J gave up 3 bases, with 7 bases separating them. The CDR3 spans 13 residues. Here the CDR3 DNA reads TGTGCCAGCAGCTTAGGTTCAAAAGAGACCCAGTACTTC. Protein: CASSLGSKETQYF.

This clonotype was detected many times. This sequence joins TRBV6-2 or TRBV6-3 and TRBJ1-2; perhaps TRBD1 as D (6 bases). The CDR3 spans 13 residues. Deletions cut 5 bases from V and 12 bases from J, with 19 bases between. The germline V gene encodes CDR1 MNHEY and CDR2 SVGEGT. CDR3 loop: CASSHTGQSLHTF. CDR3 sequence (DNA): TGTGCCAGCAGTCACACAGGACAGAGCCTCCACACCTTC.

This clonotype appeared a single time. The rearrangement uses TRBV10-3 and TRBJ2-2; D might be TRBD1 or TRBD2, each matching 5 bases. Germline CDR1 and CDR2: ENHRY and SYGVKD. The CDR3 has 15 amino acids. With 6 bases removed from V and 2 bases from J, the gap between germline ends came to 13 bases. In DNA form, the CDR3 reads TGTGCCATCAGACTCCGGGACCAAAACACCGGGGAGCTGTTTTTT. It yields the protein CAIRLRDQNTGELFF.

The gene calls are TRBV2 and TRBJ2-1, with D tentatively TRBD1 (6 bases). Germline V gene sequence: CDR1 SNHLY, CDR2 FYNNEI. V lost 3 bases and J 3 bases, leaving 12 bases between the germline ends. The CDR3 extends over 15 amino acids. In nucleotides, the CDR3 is TGTGCCAGCAGTGATCAGGGGCGGTTCTACAATGAGCAGTTCTTC. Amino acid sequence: CASSDQGRFYNEQFF.

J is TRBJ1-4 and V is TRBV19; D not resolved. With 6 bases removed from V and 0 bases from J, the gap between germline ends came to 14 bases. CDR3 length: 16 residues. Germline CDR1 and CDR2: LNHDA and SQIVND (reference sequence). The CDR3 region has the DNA TGTGCCAGTAGGGAACACAGTCCCGCAACTAATGAAAAACTGTTTTTT. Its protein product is CASREHSPATNEKLFF.

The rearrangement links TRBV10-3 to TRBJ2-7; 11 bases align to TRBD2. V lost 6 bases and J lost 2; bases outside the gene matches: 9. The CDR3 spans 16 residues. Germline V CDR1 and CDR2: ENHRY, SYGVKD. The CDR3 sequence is CAISQQTSGSPYEQYF. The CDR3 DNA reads TGTGCCATCAGCCAACAAACTAGCGGGAGCCCCTACGAGCAGTACTTC.

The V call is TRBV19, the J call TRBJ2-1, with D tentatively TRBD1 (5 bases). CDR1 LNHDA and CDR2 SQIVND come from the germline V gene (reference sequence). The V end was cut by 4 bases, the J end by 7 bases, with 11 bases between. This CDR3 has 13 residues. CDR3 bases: TGTGCCAGTAGTAAGGTTTCAGGGAATGAGCAGTTCTTC. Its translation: CASSKVSGNEQFF. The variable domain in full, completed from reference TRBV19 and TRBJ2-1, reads DGGITQSPKYLFRKEGQNVTLSCEQNLNHDAMYWYRQDPGQGLRLIYYSQIVNDFQKGDIAEGYSVSREKKESFPLTVTSAQKNPTAFYLCASSKVSGNEQFFGPGTRLTVL.

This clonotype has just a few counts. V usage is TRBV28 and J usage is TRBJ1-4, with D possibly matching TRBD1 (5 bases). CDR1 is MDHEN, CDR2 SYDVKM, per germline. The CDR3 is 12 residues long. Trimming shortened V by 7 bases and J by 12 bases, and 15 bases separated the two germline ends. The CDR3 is CASTVGGGELFF. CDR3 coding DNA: TGTGCCAGCACCGTGGGGGGAGGGGAACTGTTTTTT.

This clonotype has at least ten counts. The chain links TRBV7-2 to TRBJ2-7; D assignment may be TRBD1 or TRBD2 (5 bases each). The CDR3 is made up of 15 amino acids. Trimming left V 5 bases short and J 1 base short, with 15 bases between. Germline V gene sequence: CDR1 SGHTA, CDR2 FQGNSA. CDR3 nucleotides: TGTGCCAGCAGCCGTACTGGGGACGTGTCCTACGAGCAGTACGTC. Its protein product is CASSRTGDVSYEQYV.

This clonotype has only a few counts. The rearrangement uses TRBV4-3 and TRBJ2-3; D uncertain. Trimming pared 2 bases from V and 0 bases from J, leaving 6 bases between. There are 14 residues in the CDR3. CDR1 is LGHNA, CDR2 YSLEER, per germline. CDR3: CASSQLISTDTQYF. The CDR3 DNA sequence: TGCGCCAGCAGCCAACTAATTAGCACAGATACGCAGTATTTT.

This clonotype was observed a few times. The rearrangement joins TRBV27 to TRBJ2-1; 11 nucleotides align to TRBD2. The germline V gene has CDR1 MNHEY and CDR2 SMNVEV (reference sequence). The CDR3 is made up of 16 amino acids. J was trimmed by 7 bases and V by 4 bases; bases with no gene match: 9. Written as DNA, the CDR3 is TGTGCCAGCAGTTCCATCGGGACTAGCGGAGGTAATGAGCAGTTCTTC. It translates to CASSSIGTSGGNEQFF.

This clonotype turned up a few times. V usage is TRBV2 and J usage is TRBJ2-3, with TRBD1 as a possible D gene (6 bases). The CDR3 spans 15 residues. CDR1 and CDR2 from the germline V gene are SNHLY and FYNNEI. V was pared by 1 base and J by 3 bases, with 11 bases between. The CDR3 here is CASSEEGDVTDTQYF. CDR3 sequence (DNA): TGTGCCAGCAGTGAAGAGGGGGACGTGACAGATACGCAGTATTTT. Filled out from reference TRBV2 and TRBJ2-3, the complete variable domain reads EPEVTQTPSHQVTQMGQEVILRCVPISNHLYFYWYRQILGQKVEFLVSFYNNEISEKSEIFDDQFSVERPDGSNFTLKIRSTKLEDSAMYFCASSEEGDVTDTQYFGPGTRLTVL.

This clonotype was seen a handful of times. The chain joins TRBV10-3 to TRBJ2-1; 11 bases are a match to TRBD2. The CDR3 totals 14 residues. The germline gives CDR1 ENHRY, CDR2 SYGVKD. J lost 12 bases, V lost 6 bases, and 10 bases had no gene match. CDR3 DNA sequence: TGTGCCATCAGACAGGCCGGGACTAGCGGAGGGCAGTTCTTC. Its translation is CAIRQAGTSGGQFF.

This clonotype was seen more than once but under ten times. The CDR3 here is CASSLVGRRQDNEQFF. DNA for the CDR3: TGTGCCAGCAGCTTGGTAGGGCGGCGCCAGGACAATGAGCAGTTCTTC. This chain links TRBV5-4 with TRBJ2-1; unclear D gene. Germline-derived CDR1 and CDR2 are SGHNT and YYREEE (reference sequence). The CDR3 is 16 amino acids. Between the trimmed V and J ends, which lost 0 bases and 5 bases, there was a span of 15 bases. Filled out from reference TRBV5-4 and TRBJ2-1, the complete variable domain reads ETGVTQSPTHLIKTRGQQVTLRCSSQSGHNTVSWYQQALGQGPQFIFQYYREEENGRGNFPPRFSGLQFPNYSSELNVNALELDDSALYLCASSLVGRRQDNEQFFGPGTRLTVL.

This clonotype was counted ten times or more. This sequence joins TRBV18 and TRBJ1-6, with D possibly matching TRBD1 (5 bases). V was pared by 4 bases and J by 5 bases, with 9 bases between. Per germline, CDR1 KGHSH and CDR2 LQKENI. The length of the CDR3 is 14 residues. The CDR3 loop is CASSLQGNNSPLHF. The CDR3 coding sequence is TGTGCCAGCTCACTTCAGGGAAATAATTCACCCCTCCACTTT.

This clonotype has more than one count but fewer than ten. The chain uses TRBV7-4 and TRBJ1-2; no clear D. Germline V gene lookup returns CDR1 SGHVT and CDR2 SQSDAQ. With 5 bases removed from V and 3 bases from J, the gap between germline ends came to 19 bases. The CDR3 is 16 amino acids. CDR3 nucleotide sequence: TGTGCCAGCAGCACTAGTGATAGATTATGGCACTATGGCTACACCTTC. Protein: CASSTSDRLWHYGYTF.

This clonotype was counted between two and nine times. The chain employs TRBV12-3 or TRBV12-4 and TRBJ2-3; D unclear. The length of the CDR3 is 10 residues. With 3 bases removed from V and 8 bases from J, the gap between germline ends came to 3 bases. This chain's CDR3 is CASSLGTQYF. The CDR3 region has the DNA TGTGCCAGCAGTTTGGGTACGCAGTATTTT.

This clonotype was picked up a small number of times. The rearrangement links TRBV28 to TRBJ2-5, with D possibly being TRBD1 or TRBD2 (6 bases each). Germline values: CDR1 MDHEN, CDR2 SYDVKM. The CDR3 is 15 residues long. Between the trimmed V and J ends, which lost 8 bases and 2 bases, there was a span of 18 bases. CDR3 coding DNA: TGTGCCAGCCGATTTAGCAGGGGAGGACAAGAGACCCAGTACTTC. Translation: CASRFSRGGQETQYF.